The clone carrying this TCR beta chain was detected many times. The antigen remains unidentified. The sample is drawn from a study of T cells after yellow fever vaccination. In the study overall: Fractions of low cell number were prepared using SMART-Seq v4 Ultra Low Input.

General study results and limits: Faster peaking, at day 5 versus 15, marked a secondary response that was weaker. Reappearance after the booster was observed for most primary-vaccination clones (about 96% CD4, almost 90% CD8).

Generation of TCR cDNA used 5'RACE template switching (which added a universal primer site and UMIs). In TCRdb, the 5' RACE reads were re-called with MiXCR into one record per CDR3 protein. The data contain over 45,000 distinct CDR3 sequences, roughly 6.9% of them singletons. After removal of 0 bases from V and 5 bases from J, the junction contained 9 bases not matched to a gene. CDR1 SGDLS and CDR2 YYNGEE come from the germline V gene. This CDR3 comprises 16 residues. The sequencing here drew on CD8+ T cells sorted from PBMCs, taken on the day of the first yellow fever vaccination. The rearrangement joins TRBV9 to TRBJ2-7; 9 bases fit TRBD2. The TCR was taken from a man in his late teens or twenties who received the YFV17D yellow fever vaccine. CDR3 sequence: CASSVGGSGGLNEQYF. In DNA, the CDR3 is TGTGCCAGCAGCGTAGGAGGTAGCGGGGGATTAAACGAGCAGTACTTC.